A selection of T cell receptor beta chains follows, all from one sample in a study of T cells in Graves' hyperthyroidism and ophthalmopathy. One entry per CDR3 protein, called by TCRdb with MiXCR from the multiplex PCR reads. The table includes hundreds of thousands of distinct CDR3 sequences, about 13% detected once. The sequencing sample was made of blood. The receptor source for this set is a woman aged 18-29 years with Graves' hyperthyroidism. CDR3s include the opening cysteine and the closing phenylalanine or tryptophan. D genes are given only for firm matches. Size values are once, few and many counts, or a class for expanded clones, and some rows have none.

NA	TRBV6-1	many	TRBJ2-3	TGTGCCAGCAGCGACAGGTGGGGCGCAGATACGCAGTATTTT	CASSDRWGADTQYF
NA	TRBV7-2	many	TRBJ1-4	TGTGCCAGCAGCTCCCAGGGGAGTGGGAATGAAAAACTGTTTTTT	CASSSQGSGNEKLFF
NA	TRBV12-3/TRBV12-4	NA	TRBJ1-4	TGTGCCAGCAGTCCGGCAAGTGAAAAACTGTTTTTT	CASSPASEKLFF
TRBD1	TRBV7-3	many	TRBJ1-5	TGTGCCAGCAGCTACGAAGACAGGGCCAACCATTTGGGATATAGCAATCAGCCCCAGCATTTT	CASSYEDRANHLGYSNQPQHF
TRBD1	TRBV25-1	few	TRBJ1-2	TGTGCCAGCACAAACAGGGGGCGGGATGGCTACACCTTC	CASTNRGRDGYTF
NA	TRBV11-2	many	TRBJ1-1	TGTGCCAGCAGCTTAGTCGAGGGGGCTGAAGCTTTCTTT	CASSLVEGAEAFF
TRBD1	TRBV14	NA	TRBJ2-1	TGTGCCAGCAGCCAAGATTTTTTGGGAGACAGGGGGAAGCAGTTCTTC	CASSQDFLGDRGKQFF
NA	TRBV5-1	few	TRBJ2-2	TGCGCCAGCAGTTCCCGCGCGGGGGAGCTGTTTTTT	CASSSRAGELFF
NA	TRBV3-1	many	TRBJ2-5	TGTGCCAGCGGACAGCCCGGTGGTCAGGAGACCCAGTACTTC	CASGQPGGQETQYF
NA	TRBV6-2/TRBV6-3	many	TRBJ2-5	TGTGCCAGCAGTTGGGTCTTACTAGACTTAGAGACCCAGTACTTC	CASSWVLLDLETQYF
NA	TRBV7-3	many	TRBJ2-3	TGTGCCAGCAGTCGCTCCAACGGAGGGGCGCAGTATTTT	CASSRSNGGAQYF
TRBD1	TRBV3-1	many	TRBJ2-7	TGTGCCAGCAGTCTGACAGGGATGGACGAGCAGTACTTC	CASSLTGMDEQYF
TRBD2	TRBV6-2/TRBV6-3	NA	TRBJ2-1	TGTGCCAGCAGTAAAGGGACTAGCGGGGGCAATGAGCAGTTCTTC	CASSKGTSGGNEQFF
NA	TRBV7-9	many	TRBJ2-7	TGTGCCAGCAGCTTAGAAGCGTTCGAGCAGTACTTC	CASSLEAFEQYF
NA	TRBV20-1	many	TRBJ1-1	TGCAGTGCTGGCCCCAGGGGAGCTGAAGCTTTCTTT	CSAGPRGAEAFF
TRBD1	TRBV20-1	many	TRBJ1-5	TGCAGTGCTTGGACAGGGTATAGCAATCAGCCCCAGCATTTT	CSAWTGYSNQPQHF
NA	TRBV7-9	many	TRBJ1-5	TGTGCCAGCAGCTTAGGGTATAGTCAGCCCCAGCATTTT	CASSLGYSQPQHF
TRBD1	TRBV6-1	few	TRBJ2-7	TGTGCCATCAGTGACCGGGACAGGGGGCTCGAGCAGTACTTC	CAISDRDRGLEQYF
NA	TRBV19	NA	TRBJ2-1	TGTGCCAGTAGTAGGGTATCTTTAAATGGCAATGAGCAGTTCTTC	CASSRVSLNGNEQFF
TRBD1	TRBV7-8	many	TRBJ1-5	TGTGCCAGCAGCTGGGGGACAGGGGTTAGCAATCAGCCCCAGCATTTT	CASSWGTGVSNQPQHF
TRBD2	TRBV7-2	NA	TRBJ2-5	TGTGCCAGCAGCTTAATGCGCGGGGGGGCTGGGACCCAGTACTTC	CASSLMRGGAGTQYF
TRBD2	TRBV6-1	few	TRBJ2-7	TGTGCCAGCAGAGACCCCGGGACTAGCGACCCGTACGAGCAGTACTTC	CASRDPGTSDPYEQYF
NA	TRBV19	few	TRBJ2-3	TGTGCCAGTAGCCTCTTATGGTCAGATACGCAGTATTTT	CASSLLWSDTQYF
TRBD1	TRBV7-8	NA	TRBJ1-1	TGTGCCAGCAGCTGGCGACAGGGGGCGTTTGGCATGAACACTGAAGCTTTCTTT	CASSWRQGAFGMNTEAFF
NA	TRBV4-1	few	TRBJ2-5	TGCGCCAGCAGCCAACCCGGGACTTACCAAGAGACCCAGTACTTC	CASSQPGTYQETQYF
TRBD1	TRBV4-1	many	TRBJ1-2	TGCGCCAGCAGCCAAGCACCGCCGGGACAGGGCTATGGCTACACCTTC	CASSQAPPGQGYGYTF
TRBD2	TRBV19	few	TRBJ2-3	TGTGCCAGTAGTATAGAGTTCGCGGGGGGCGTAACAGATACGCAGTATTTT	CASSIEFAGGVTDTQYF
NA	TRBV9	NA	TRBJ2-6	TGTGCCAGCAGCGTAGACGGGGGAACTGGGGCCAACGTCCTGACTTTC	CASSVDGGTGANVLTF
NA	TRBV28	many	TRBJ1-4	TGTGCCAGCAGTACCTATCCAACTAATGAAAAACTGTTTTTT	CASSTYPTNEKLFF
TRBD2	TRBV9	NA	TRBJ2-3	TGTGCCAGCAGCTCCGGGACTAGCGGGGGGGAGAGCACAGATACGCAGTATTTT	CASSSGTSGGESTDTQYF
NA	TRBV6-5	many	TRBJ1-5	TGTGCCAGCAGTTACCCCGCCGGTAATCAGCCCCAGCATTTT	CASSYPAGNQPQHF
TRBD2	TRBV9	many	TRBJ2-3	TGTGCCAGCAGCTCAGGGTCGGCGGGAGGGCCGGGAGATACGCAGTATTTT	CASSSGSAGGPGDTQYF
NA	TRBV19	NA	TRBJ1-1	TGTGCCAGTAATATTGTGAGGGGGGAGGCCACTGAAGCTTTCTTT	CASNIVRGEATEAFF
NA	TRBV2	many	TRBJ1-1	TGTGCCATCTACAGCGTTATGAACACTGAAGCTTTCTTT	CAIYSVMNTEAFF
TRBD2	TRBV28	many	TRBJ2-7	TGTGCCAGTCGACTAGCGGGTTACGAGCAGTACTTC	CASRLAGYEQYF
TRBD1	TRBV12-3/TRBV12-4	many	TRBJ1-1	TGTGCCAGCAGGGACAGGGCGGTGAACACTGAAGCTTTCTTT	CASRDRAVNTEAFF
NA	TRBV28	many	TRBJ2-7	TGTGCCAGCAGCCTCACTTGGGTAAGGGGGAACTACGAGCAGTACTTC	CASSLTWVRGNYEQYF
TRBD1	TRBV27	many	TRBJ2-3	TGTGCCAGCAGTTTGACAGGGATGGGAGATACGCAGTATTTT	CASSLTGMGDTQYF
TRBD1	TRBV29-1	many	TRBJ1-1	TGCAGCGTTGAAGAGCCCGACAGGGGTTGGACTGAAGCTTTCTTT	CSVEEPDRGWTEAFF
TRBD1	TRBV12-3/TRBV12-4	NA	TRBJ2-2	TGTGCCAGCAGCCGGTCAGGGGGCACCGGGGAGCTGTTTTTT	CASSRSGGTGELFF
TRBD1	TRBV6-1	many	TRBJ1-1	TGTGCCACCACTAAGGGGGCGCAGACTGAAGCTTTCTTT	CATTKGAQTEAFF
NA	TRBV6-9	many	TRBJ2-7	TGTGCCAGCAGTTACCGGGGACCACCGGTCTACGAGCAGTACTTC	CASSYRGPPVYEQYF
NA	TRBV25-1	NA	TRBJ1-4	TGTGCCAGCAGTGGTTGGGGGGGACATGAGAATGAAAAACTGTTTTTT	CASSGWGGHENEKLFF
NA	TRBV18	many	TRBJ2-3	TGTGCCAGCTCACCACCATCTGCGGGCACAGATACGCAGTATTTT	CASSPPSAGTDTQYF
TRBD1	TRBV19	NA	TRBJ1-2	TGTGCCAGTAGTCTTCGGCGACAGGGGGAGTTGGGTGGCTACACCTTC	CASSLRRQGELGGYTF
TRBD1	TRBV28	many	TRBJ1-5	TGTGCCAGCGGACCGACAGGGGACTTCAATCAGCCCCAGCATTTT	CASGPTGDFNQPQHF
NA	TRBV2	many	TRBJ1-2	TGTGCCAGCAAAAGGAGGGAAACACCTAACTATGGCTACACCTTC	CASKRRETPNYGYTF
NA	TRBV6-5	NA	TRBJ2-1	TGTGCCAGCGTTCAAGGGAGGAGCTCCTACAATGAGCAGTTCTTC	CASVQGRSSYNEQFF
NA	TRBV19	many	TRBJ2-3	TGTGCCAGCAGCTTAATCAGCACAGATACGCAGTATTTT	CASSLISTDTQYF
TRBD2	TRBV10-3	many	TRBJ2-1	TGTGCCATCAGTGGGTCTCTAGCGGGTCCTAACAATGAGCAGTTCTTC	CAISGSLAGPNNEQFF
TRBD1	TRBV6-2/TRBV6-3	NA	TRBJ1-6	TGTGCCAGCAGTGACGGACAGGGGAATTCACCCCTCCACTTT	CASSDGQGNSPLHF
TRBD2	TRBV6-1	NA	TRBJ2-7	TGTGCCAGCAGGAGGGCGGGAGGGAGGGAGCAGTACTTC	CASRRAGGREQYF